This entry describes one T cell receptor beta chain. Its antigen is still unknown. These data belong to a study of T cell responses to AZD1222 COVID-19 vaccine. Points from the study as a whole: Donors skewed white British and female; clonal diversity was possibly underestimated. Reportedly, nearly half the spike-specific TCRs target unmutated variant regions.

TCRdb keeps only in-frame clones here, not all; method: immunoSEQ multiplex PCR. The table has tens of thousands of clones, about 85% seen once. The receptor was derived from an adult who received the AZD1222 COVID-19 vaccine. Sequencing was performed on peripheral blood, taken 28 days after the second AZD1222 dose.

The DNA for the CDR3 is TGTGCCAGCAGCTCCAGCACCCTCTATGGCTACACCTTC. Translating it yields CASSSSTLYGYTF. The rearrangement joins TRBV7-8 to TRBJ1-2; D gene unclear. The CDR3 totals 13 residues. The V and J ends lost 4 bases and 4 bases respectively, with 10 bases between them. Germline V gene data show CDR1 as SGHVS and CDR2 as FQNEAQ. Together with reference TRBV7-8 and TRBJ1-2, the CDR3 gives the full variable domain: GAGVSQSPRYKVAKRGQDVALRCDPISGHVSLFWYQQALGQGPEFLTYFQNEAQLDKSGLPSDRFFAERPEGSVSTLKIQRTQQEDSAVYLCASSSSTLYGYTFGSGTRLTVV.